This T cell receptor beta chain was identified in a study of T cells in localized non-small cell lung cancer. CDR1 SNHLY and CDR2 FYNNEI come from the germline V gene. The CDR3 extends over 12 amino acids. V was pared by 1 base and J by 7 bases, with 6 bases between. Some clones are missing from TCRdb's copy, which holds only in-frame ones; the method was immunoSEQ multiplex PCR. The sample includes about 26,000 clones, 81% of them seen just once. This clone has only one observation. What it binds is not known. Findings and limits, study-wide: The study detected a median approximately 57 of the top 100 tumor clones in adjacent lung. Greater T cell density in blood accompanied longer overall survival. Measurement of T cell clonality placed uninvolved adjacent lung highest, above the level in tumor. Multi-region tumor sequencing was not done, so intratumor heterogeneity could not be excluded.

This clonotype was sampled from a man aged 40 to 70 with stage III squamous cell lung carcinoma. The sequenced sample was peripheral blood, obtained before any cancer treatment. The chain couples TRBV2 to TRBJ2-3; D remains ambiguous. The CDR3 loop reads CASSEGSNTQYF. Written as DNA, the CDR3 is TGTGCCAGCAGTGAAGGTAGCAATACGCAGTATTTT.